Listed below are T cell receptor beta chains from one sample, sequenced in a study of vaccination effects on CD4 cells after COVID-19. These receptors have no identified antigens. The assay was immunoSEQ multiplex PCR, and TCRdb's table has in-frame clones only and misses some. Of fewer than 35,000 clones in the sample, roughly four fifths were seen once. Sequenced material: CD4+ T cells from PBMCs cultured with HCoV-229E spike peptides, taken after COVID-19 vaccination. These receptors were collected from a human donor who received a COVID-19 vaccine. CDR3s include the opening cysteine and the closing phenylalanine or tryptophan. The order of the fields is V gene, D gene, CDR3 length, J gene, clone size, CDR3 DNA, CDR3 protein. The D gene is left open where the match is weak. Clone size is not always given. Where it is, it says once, few, many or a class for expanded clones.

>TRBV5-1|-|17|TRBJ1-6|-
TGCGCCAGCAGCCCCGGCCGGCTTCCAGACTATAATTCACCCCTCCACTTT
CASSPGRLPDYNSPLHF
>TRBV4-2|-|15|TRBJ1-1|-
TGTGCCAGCAGCCAGTCAACAGGGTGGAACACTGAAGCTTTCTTT
CASSQSTGWNTEAFF
>TRBV5-4|-|14|TRBJ1-2|few
TGTGCCAGCAGCATCCCCGGCCCCACCTATGGCTACACCTTC
CASSIPGPTYGYTF
>TRBV6-5|-|14|TRBJ2-7|-
TGTGCCAGCAGTTTTGGGACGTCCACCTACGAGCAGTACTTC
CASSFGTSTYEQYF
>TRBV6-1|-|12|TRBJ1-2|-
TGTGCCAGCAGTGAAATTTGGGGCGGCTACACCTTC
CASSEIWGGYTF
>TRBV18|-|15|TRBJ2-3|-
TGTGCCAGCTCACCACAGGGGGTTAGCACAGATACGCAGTATTTT
CASSPQGVSTDTQYF
>TRBV18|TRBD2|14|TRBJ2-1|-
TGTGCCAGCTCAGGCGGGAGTTCCGACAATGAGCAGTTCTTC
CASSGGSSDNEQFF
>TRBV11-2|-|16|TRBJ1-4|once
TGTGCCAGCAGCTTAGACTTAGTCAGAGCTAATGAAAAACTGTTTTTT
CASSLDLVRANEKLFF
>TRBV6-5|TRBD1|15|TRBJ1-2|-
TGTGCCAGCAGTTACTCGAACGGACAAGGGGGCGGCTACACCTTC
CASSYSNGQGGGYTF
>TRBV27|-|13|TRBJ2-5|-
TGTGCCAGCAGCCGCTCACCCCAAGAGACCCAGTACTTC
CASSRSPQETQYF
>TRBV2|-|11|TRBJ2-7|-
TGTGCCAGCAGTGAAAGAACCGGGCAGTACTTC
CASSERTGQYF
>TRBV10-3|TRBD2|15|TRBJ2-1|-
TGTGCCATCAGGGATAGCGGGGGGGGCTACAATGAGCAGTTCTTC
CAIRDSGGGYNEQFF
>TRBV27|TRBD2|15|TRBJ2-7|-
TGTGCCAGCAGTTCCTCGACTAGCGGGGGAAACGAGCAGTACTTC
CASSSSTSGGNEQYF
>TRBV5-1|TRBD1|16|TRBJ1-4|-
TGCGCCAGCAGTTCCGGGACAGGGACGACTAATGAAAAACTGTTTTTT
CASSSGTGTTNEKLFF
>TRBV5-1|-|13|TRBJ2-7|-
TGCGCCAGCGGGGGGCAGTCAACCTACGAGCAGTACTTC
CASGGQSTYEQYF
>TRBV5-1|-|14|TRBJ1-1|-
TGCGCCAGCAGAGGAAACACAGCGAACACTGAAGCTTTCTTT
CASRGNTANTEAFF
>TRBV5-1|-|14|TRBJ1-4|-
TGCGCCAGCAGCTTGGGGGGGGCAAACGAAAAACTGTTTTTT
CASSLGGANEKLFF
>TRBV25-1|-|14|TRBJ1-3|-
TGTGCCAGCAGTGATCTTTTGGGTGGCGACACCATATATTTT
CASSDLLGGDTIYF
>TRBV5-8|TRBD1|15|TRBJ2-3|-
TGTGCCAGGGGCAGGGGCCAGGGGGGCACAGATACGCAGTATTTT
CARGRGQGGTDTQYF
>TRBV6-5|-|10|TRBJ1-1|few
TGTGCCAGCAGTTACACGAGGGCTTTCTTT
CASSYTRAFF
>TRBV5-1|-|15|TRBJ2-1|-
TGCGCCAGCAGCCGGCCTACCGAGAGATACAATGAGCAGTTCTTC
CASSRPTERYNEQFF
>TRBV12-5|-|13|TRBJ1-5|-
TGTGCTAGTGGTTTGACAGGGTTTCAGCCCCAGCATTTT
CASGLTGFQPQHF
>TRBV7-9|-|13|TRBJ2-5|-
TGTGCCAGCAGTATCCAGGGGAGCGAGACCCAGTACTTC
CASSIQGSETQYF
>TRBV15|-|14|TRBJ1-6|-
TGTGCCACCAGCAGACAGGGATATAATTCACCCCTCCACTTT
CATSRQGYNSPLHF
>TRBV15|-|15|TRBJ2-6|-
TGTGCCACCAGCAGAGAACAGATTGGGGCCAACGTCCTGACTTTC
CATSREQIGANVLTF
>TRBV28|-|15|TRBJ1-2|-
TGTGCCAGCAGTGGATCTTTACTCACTAACTATGGCTACACCTTC
CASSGSLLTNYGYTF
>TRBV5-1|TRBD2|17|TRBJ2-7|-
TGCGCCAGCAGCTTGCCTTCTAGGAGCGCGGGGGGAAACGAGCAGTACTTC
CASSLPSRSAGGNEQYF
>TRBV3-1/TRBV3-2|-|12|TRBJ2-3|-
TGTGCCAGCAGCCAAAGCACAGATACGCAGTATTTT
CASSQSTDTQYF
>TRBV6-6|TRBD1|17|TRBJ1-1|few
TGTGCCAGCAGTCCCCTAGGGAGGGGGCGCGGCAGCACTGAAGCTTTCTTT
CASSPLGRGRGSTEAFF
>TRBV15|-|13|TRBJ1-5|-
TGTGCCACCAGCCAGGGAATCAATCAGCCCCAGCATTTT
CATSQGINQPQHF
>TRBV21-1|-|15|TRBJ2-7|few
TGTGCCAGCAGTAGGCTAGCGGGGATATCTGGCGAGCAGTACTTC
CASSRLAGISGEQYF
>TRBV6-6|TRBD1|14|TRBJ1-2|-
TGTGCCAGCAGGGGGACAGCCGCCCTCTATGGCTACACCTTC
CASRGTAALYGYTF
>TRBV27|-|15|TRBJ1-1|-
TGTGCCAGCAGTTTACCCCCCTACATGAACACTGAAGCTTTCTTT
CASSLPPYMNTEAFF
>TRBV10-2|-|13|TRBJ1-3|-
TGCGCCAGCAGTGAGACCGTTGGAAACACCATATATTTT
CASSETVGNTIYF
>TRBV18|-|13|TRBJ2-5|-
TGTGCCAGCTCCTCCCCCCAGGCAGAGACCCAGTACTTC
CASSSPQAETQYF
>TRBV6-1|-|20|TRBJ2-5|-
TGTGCCAGCAGTGAAGCGTTATGGGCACAGTCCACGAGAAGGCAAGAGACCCAGTACTTC
CASSEALWAQSTRRQETQYF
>TRBV2|-|13|TRBJ1-4|-
TGTGCCAGCAGTGAATATAGAAATGAAAAACTGTTTTTT
CASSEYRNEKLFF
>TRBV12-2|-|17|TRBJ2-2|-
TGTGCAAGTCGCTTAGAATTTGAAGGGCCAGTTGCCGGGGAGCTGTTTTTT
CASRLEFEGPVAGELFF
>TRBV10-3|-|14|TRBJ1-2|-
TGTGCCATCAGTGAGTCGCTGGGGCGCGGTGGCTACACCTTC
CAISESLGRGGYTF
>TRBV6-1|TRBD1|14|TRBJ1-1|-
TGTGCCAGCAGTGATCAGGGGGGGTACACTGAAGCTTTCTTT
CASSDQGGYTEAFF
>TRBV5-6|-|12|TRBJ1-2|few
TGTGCCAGCAGCTTGGGACAGGTTGGCTACACCTTC
CASSLGQVGYTF